What follows are 30 T cell receptor beta chains derived from one specimen sequenced in a study of blood T cells in healthy people across ages (dated by TCRdb to between 2015 and 2016). The method behind the library was 5' RACE. The data were produced on an Illumina HiSeq 2500. The second PCR ran for roughly 7 to 12 cycles and used a J-beta primer mix along with a sample-barcoded 5' primer. Clones were called with MiXCR by TCRdb after fastp trimmed the public reads at Q25, and only in-frame beta chains were retained. Rows matching on CDR3 protein sequence are summarized as one entry with the most common DNA and genes. Recorded for this sample are around 1,000,000 distinct CDR3 sequences; approximately 26% of them occurred a single time. Of the sample, approximately 0.7% is held by the ten largest clones. Another study also made use of these data, one on T cells of mothers and their children.

The sequencing input was blood. The receptors stem from a girl aged 2 to 10 in good health.

The chain recombines TRBV20-1 with TRBJ1-1; D remains unclear. The CDR3 length is 14 residues. The ends were cut back, 1 base at V and 1 base at J, with 10 bases in the middle. The V gene's germline CDR1 is DFQATT and CDR2 SNEGSKA (reference sequence). The CDR3 loop reads CSARALGPNTEAFF. The CDR3 bases are TGCAGTGCTAGAGCCCTTGGACCGAACACTGAAGCTTTCTTT.

This clonotype came up a few times. The genes are TRBV29-1 and TRBJ1-1; D is unresolved. The CDR3 contains 13 residues. V lost 3 bases and J lost 6, with 14 bases in between. The germline CDR1 and CDR2 sequences are SQVTM and ANQGSEA. DNA for the CDR3: TGCAGCGTTGATGGGATATATGCGGCTGAAGCTTTCTTT. Protein sequence: CSVDGIYAAEAFF.

The table lists this clonotype with many counts. This chain links TRBV12-5 with TRBJ2-1; D remains unclear. The CDR3 contains 14 residues. CDR1 is LGHNT and CDR2 is FRNRAP in the germline V gene. Trimming stripped 2 bases from V and 2 bases from J, with 7 bases between. Here the CDR3 DNA reads TGTGCTAGTGGTTTGCCCCCTCCCTACAATGAGCAGTTCTTC. Protein product: CASGLPPPYNEQFF.

V is TRBV2 and J is TRBJ2-5; 8 bases are shared with TRBD2. Germline values: CDR1 SNHLY, CDR2 FYNNEI. This CDR3 is built from 15 residues. The V and J ends lost 7 bases and 1 base, in that order; junction bases with no gene match: 8. The CDR3 DNA reads as TGTGCCAGCAATAAACGAGCGGGGGCCCAAGAGACCCAGTACTTC. It translates to CASNKRAGAQETQYF.

The rearrangement links TRBV7-2 to TRBJ2-7; D perhaps matches TRBD2 (5 bases). The CDR3 extends over 15 amino acids. Trimming pared 5 bases from V and 3 bases from J, leaving 17 bases between. Germline CDR1 reads SGHTA; CDR2 reads FQGNSA. CDR3 residues: CASSRTIARFYEQYF. The CDR3 region has the DNA TGTGCCAGCAGCCGAACAATAGCGAGATTCTACGAGCAGTACTTC.

V usage is TRBV20-1 and J usage is TRBJ1-1; 7 bases agree with TRBD1. Looked up from germline, CDR1 is DFQATT and CDR2 is SNEGSKA (reference sequence). This CDR3 has 14 residues. Germline trimming cut 3 bases from V and 9 bases from J; bases unmatched to any gene: 13. CDR3 coding DNA: TGCAGTGCTAGTACCTTTTCAGGGGGGGAGAAAGCTTTCTTT. Encoded protein: CSASTFSGGEKAFF.

The chain carries TRBV4-1 and TRBJ1-1; D is possibly TRBD1 (5 bases). V was shortened by 5 bases and J by 5 bases, with 24 bases between the two germline ends. Germline assignment: CDR1 MGHRA and CDR2 YSYEKL. The CDR3 runs 17 residues. CDR3 sequence reads: CASSSNGGGKEGTEAFF. In nucleotides, the CDR3 is TGCGCCAGCAGCTCGAACGGGGGAGGTAAGGAAGGGACTGAAGCTTTCTTT.

In the case of this clonotype: One end of the junction does not line up with germline, which may come from a read error. The chain joins TRBV7-2 to TRBJ1-1; unclear D gene. There are 16 residues in the CDR3. Germline CDR1 reads SGHTA; CDR2 reads FQGNSA. The CDR3 bases are TGTGCCCGCAGCCCAACCCCCCGCCCACTATCAGGTGAAGCTTTCTTT. Protein product: CARSPTPRPLSGEAFF.

V usage is TRBV13 and J usage is TRBJ2-2; 7 nucleotides match TRBD1. The CDR3 consists of 20 residues. J lost 0 bases, V lost 5 bases, and 18 bases had no gene match. Germline-derived CDR1 and CDR2 are PRHDT and FYEKMQ (reference sequence). This CDR3 reads CASSPTGTENKYANTGELFF. In nucleotides, the CDR3 is TGTGCCAGCAGCCCCACCGGGACAGAGAATAAGTACGCGAACACCGGGGAGCTGTTTTTT.

This clonotype was seen only a few times. The rearrangement uses TRBV2 and TRBJ2-4; no clear D. The CDR3 has 15 amino acids. Trimming left V 3 bases short and J 1 base short, with 10 bases between. Germline loops: CDR1 SNHLY, CDR2 FYNNEI. This chain's CDR3 is CASSENSLAKNIQYF. The DNA for the CDR3 is TGTGCCAGCAGTGAGAATTCCCTGGCCAAAAACATTCAGTACTTC.

This clonotype was seen a few times. The chain links TRBV10-2 to TRBJ2-5; 7 positions agree with TRBD1. Germline-derived CDR1 and CDR2 are WSHSY and SAAADI. This CDR3 spans 14 amino acids. Unmatched junction bases numbered 8, after V lost 6 bases and J lost 4 bases. CDR3 coding DNA: TGCGCCAGCAGAGATACAGGGGCTGTAGAGACCCAGTACTTC. Translation gives CASRDTGAVETQYF.

The chain employs TRBV7-2 and TRBJ1-3, with TRBD1 identical over 10 bases. The CDR3 runs to 14 residues. V shed 4 bases and J 6 bases; nucleotides not matched to a gene: 3. Germline CDR1 SGHTA, CDR2 FQGNSA. CDR3 coding DNA: TGTGCCAGCAGCTATGACAGGGGGCTAAACACCATATATTTT. It encodes CASSYDRGLNTIYF.

This clonotype was seen ten or more times. The chain links TRBV29-1 to TRBJ2-1; the D is unclear. Germline CDR1 reads SQVTM; CDR2 reads ANQGSEA. V was shortened by 5 bases and J by 9 bases, with 11 bases between the two germline ends. The CDR3 is 11 amino acids. The CDR3 DNA is TGCAGCGTTCCGAGTGAGCGTGAGCAGTTCTTC. Its protein is CSVPSEREQFF.

V usage is TRBV11-2 and J usage is TRBJ2-4; a possible D gene is TRBD1 (9 bases). Germline assignment: CDR1 SGHAT and CDR2 FQNNGV. This CDR3 spans 19 amino acids. Trimming cost V 4 bases and J 2 bases, with 24 bases left between them. CDR3 loop: CASSYNRGGQGRTKNIQYF. CDR3 nucleotides: TGTGCCAGCAGCTACAACCGGGGGGGACAGGGACGGACCAAAAACATTCAGTACTTC.

V usage is TRBV6-1 and J usage is TRBJ2-7; the match to TRBD1 covers 9 bases. Germline V lookup: CDR1 MNHNS, CDR2 SASEGT. V shed 8 bases and J 3 bases; nucleotides not matched to a gene: 14. The CDR3 has 16 residues. CDR3 in amino acids: CASWVTGGPRGYEQYF. CDR3 bases: TGTGCCAGCTGGGTCACAGGGGGCCCTAGGGGCTACGAGCAGTACTTC.

Only a few counts were recorded for this clonotype. J is TRBJ2-6 and V is TRBV6-1, with 9 bases aligning to TRBD1. The CDR3 runs to 20 residues. Unmatched junction bases numbered 13, after V lost 4 bases and J lost 0 bases. Germline V gene lookup returns CDR1 MNHNS and CDR2 SASEGT. The CDR3 here is CASSVTGGDNMSSGANVLTF. The CDR3 DNA sequence: TGTGCCAGCAGTGTTACAGGGGGCGACAACATGAGCTCTGGGGCCAACGTCCTGACTTTC.

This clonotype was counted only a few times. This chain joins TRBV4-1 and TRBJ1-2, with D unclear. V was cut by 2 bases and J by 8 bases, with 12 bases left in between. Germline CDR1 reads MGHRA; CDR2 reads YSYEKL. The CDR3 sequence is 13 residues long. The CDR3 is CASSQNRARGYTF. CDR3 sequence (DNA): TGCGCCAGCAGCCAAAACCGGGCCCGGGGCTACACCTTC.

This clonotype was detected only once. V is TRBV4-3 and J is TRBJ2-5; D possibly matches TRBD1 or TRBD2 (7 bases each). Near its end, the DNA agrees better with TRBJ2-1, so the J call may be wrong. CDR1 and CDR2 (germline): LGHNA, YSLEER. This CDR3 region has 17 residues. CDR3 DNA: TGCGCCAGCAGCCAAGATTGGGAGGGGGCCGCTTCTCTTAAGCAGTTCTTC. Protein product: CASSQDWEGAASLKQFF.

The CDR3 reads CATSDLAVFGDTQYF. The CDR3, as DNA: TGTGCCACCAGTGATTTGGCGGTTTTCGGAGATACGCAGTATTTT. The chain carries TRBV24-1 and TRBJ2-3, with D unclear. This CDR3 comprises 15 residues. The ends were cut back, 0 bases at V and 5 bases at J, with 11 bases in the middle. CDR1 is KGHDR, CDR2 SFDVKD, per germline.

CDR3 nucleotides: TGCGCCAGCAGCGAATCGACGGACTCCCTCTATGGCTACACCTTC. This translates into CASSESTDSLYGYTF. This chain joins TRBV4-1 and TRBJ1-2, with unresolved D. Looked up from germline, CDR1 is MGHRA and CDR2 is YSYEKL. The V end was cut by 5 bases, the J end by 4 bases, with 17 bases between. The CDR3 has 15 residues.

This clonotype was recorded a few times. This chain uses TRBV6-1 with TRBJ2-7; the match to TRBD2 covers 10 bases. This CDR3 has 16 amino acids. The junction had 5 bases not matched to a gene; V was cut back by 2 bases and J by 1 base. The V gene's germline CDR1 is MNHNS and CDR2 SASEGT. The CDR3 here is CASSEIASGRSYEQYF. The CDR3 DNA follows: TGTGCCAGCAGTGAAATTGCTAGCGGGAGATCCTACGAGCAGTACTTC.

The V gene is TRBV6-5, the J gene TRBJ2-5, with 9 bases matching TRBD1. The DNA end favors TRBJ2-7, so the J call may be wrong. The CDR3 extends over 15 amino acids. Germline V gene sequence: CDR1 MNHEY, CDR2 SVGAGI. The CDR3 region has the DNA TGTGCCAGCAGTCCGTCCTGGACAGGGGACTACGAGCAGTACTTC. Translated, it gives CASSPSWTGDYEQYF.

This clonotype was seen only a few times. DNA for the CDR3: TGTGCCAGCAGTTTGAAGCGGGGGTGGGAGCAGTTCTTC. It encodes CASSLKRGWEQFF. The chain carries TRBV12-3 or TRBV12-4 and TRBJ2-1; 8 nucleotides match TRBD2. The trim removed 3 bases at V and 10 bases at J, leaving 5 bases unmatched. The CDR3 extends over 13 amino acids.

This clonotype was picked up a small number of times. This rearrangement joins TRBV12-3 or TRBV12-4 to TRBJ2-5; possibly TRBD1 for D (5 bases). With the DNA end fitting TRBJ2-7 better, the J assignment may be wrong. The CDR3 runs to 13 residues. In DNA form, the CDR3 reads TGTGCCAGCAATTCAGGGTTTCCTGACGAGCAGTACTTC. Protein product: CASNSGFPDEQYF.

This clonotype was detected only a few times. The V gene is TRBV7-8, the J gene TRBJ2-3; 13 bases line up with TRBD2. Germline assignment: CDR1 SGHVS and CDR2 FQNEAQ. The CDR3 length is 16 residues. V dropped 4 bases and J dropped 3; count of bases not matched to a gene: 4. Here the CDR3 DNA reads TGTGCCAGCAGCTCGTGGACTAGCGGGAGAACAGATACGCAGTATTTT. Its translation is CASSSWTSGRTDTQYF.

This clonotype came up a few times. The chain links TRBV7-9 to TRBJ1-2; D is ambiguous. CDR1 SEHNR and CDR2 FQNEAQ come from the germline V gene (reference sequence). The CDR3 length is 14 residues. Trimming stripped 3 bases from V and 0 bases from J, with 8 bases between. CDR3 sequence (DNA): TGTGCCAGCAGCTTTCTGGGAGCTAACTATGGCTACACCTTC. It is translated as CASSFLGANYGYTF.

Regarding this clonotype: An end of the junction does not agree with germline; a read error may underlie this. The chain combines TRBV9 with TRBJ1-2, with D hard to call. Germline assignment: CDR1 SGDLS and CDR2 YYNGEE. The CDR3 runs 13 residues. The CDR3 DNA sequence: TGTGCCAGCAGCGGGGCGTCAGTCTATAGCTACACCTTC. Its protein product is CASSGASVYSYTF.

This clonotype occurred a few times. This rearrangement joins TRBV7-2 to TRBJ2-5; D ambiguous. Germline lookup yields CDR1 SGHTA and CDR2 FQGNSA. There are 13 residues in the CDR3. Between the trimmed V and J ends, which lost 2 bases and 5 bases, there was a span of 9 bases. The CDR3 here is CASSLHGVETQYF. The CDR3 DNA reads as TGTGCCAGCAGCTTACACGGTGTTGAGACCCAGTACTTC.

This clonotype has a handful of counts. The J gene is TRBJ2-5, the V gene TRBV20-1, with 7 bases identical to TRBD1. The CDR3 runs 13 residues. The V segment lost 6 bases and the J segment 4 bases; nucleotides outside the gene matches: 8. Per germline, CDR1 DFQATT and CDR2 SNEGSKA (reference sequence). The chain's CDR3 is CSAPGQKGETQYF. CDR3 sequence (DNA): TGCAGTGCCCCGGGACAGAAGGGAGAGACCCAGTACTTC.

A few counts support this clonotype. The rearrangement links TRBV9 to TRBJ2-1, with TRBD1 as a possible D gene (6 bases). Judging by the DNA end, TRBJ2-7 fits better; the J call may be wrong. The CDR3 is 14 amino acids. Germline V gene sequence: CDR1 SGDLS, CDR2 YYNGEE. CDR3 in DNA: TGTGCCAGCAGCCTCCTGGGGGCAGAGGACGAGCAGTACTTC. As protein: CASSLLGAEDEQYF.